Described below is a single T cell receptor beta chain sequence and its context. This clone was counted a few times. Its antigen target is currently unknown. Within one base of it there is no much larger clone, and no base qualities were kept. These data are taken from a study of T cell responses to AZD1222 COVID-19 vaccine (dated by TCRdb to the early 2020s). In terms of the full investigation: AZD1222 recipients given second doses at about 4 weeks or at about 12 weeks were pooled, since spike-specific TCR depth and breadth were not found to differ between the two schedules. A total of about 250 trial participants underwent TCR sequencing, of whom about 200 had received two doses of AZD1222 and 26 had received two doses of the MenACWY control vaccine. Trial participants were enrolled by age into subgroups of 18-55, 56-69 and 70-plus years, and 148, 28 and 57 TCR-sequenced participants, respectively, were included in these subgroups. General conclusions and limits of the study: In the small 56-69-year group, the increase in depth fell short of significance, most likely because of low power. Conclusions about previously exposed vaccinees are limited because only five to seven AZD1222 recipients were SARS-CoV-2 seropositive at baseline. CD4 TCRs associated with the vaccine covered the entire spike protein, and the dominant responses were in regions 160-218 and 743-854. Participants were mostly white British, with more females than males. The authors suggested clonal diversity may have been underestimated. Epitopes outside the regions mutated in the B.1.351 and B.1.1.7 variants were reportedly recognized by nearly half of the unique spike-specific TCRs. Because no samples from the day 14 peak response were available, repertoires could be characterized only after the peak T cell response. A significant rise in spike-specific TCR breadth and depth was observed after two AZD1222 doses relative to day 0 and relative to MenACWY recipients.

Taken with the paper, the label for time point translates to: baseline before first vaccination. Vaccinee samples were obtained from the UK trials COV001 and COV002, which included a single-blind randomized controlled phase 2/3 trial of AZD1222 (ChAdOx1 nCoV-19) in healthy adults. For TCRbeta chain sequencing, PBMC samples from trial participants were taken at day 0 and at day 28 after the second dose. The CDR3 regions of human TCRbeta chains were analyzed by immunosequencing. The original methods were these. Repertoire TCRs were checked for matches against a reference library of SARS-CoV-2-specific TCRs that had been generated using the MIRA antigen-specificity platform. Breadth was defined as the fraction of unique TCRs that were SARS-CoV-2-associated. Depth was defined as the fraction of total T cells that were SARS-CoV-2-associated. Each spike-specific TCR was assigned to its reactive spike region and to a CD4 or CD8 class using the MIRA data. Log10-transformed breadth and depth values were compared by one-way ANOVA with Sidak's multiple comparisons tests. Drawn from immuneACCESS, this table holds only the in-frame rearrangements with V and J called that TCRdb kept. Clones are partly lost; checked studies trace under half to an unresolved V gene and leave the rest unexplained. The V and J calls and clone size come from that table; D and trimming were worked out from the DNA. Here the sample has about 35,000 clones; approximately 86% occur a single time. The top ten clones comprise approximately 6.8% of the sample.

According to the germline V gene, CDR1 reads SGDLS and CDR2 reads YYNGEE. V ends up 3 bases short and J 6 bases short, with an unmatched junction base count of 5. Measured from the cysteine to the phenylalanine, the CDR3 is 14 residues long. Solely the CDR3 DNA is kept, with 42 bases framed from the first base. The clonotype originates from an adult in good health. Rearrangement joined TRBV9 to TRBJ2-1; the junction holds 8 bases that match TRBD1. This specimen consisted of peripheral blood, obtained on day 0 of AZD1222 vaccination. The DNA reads TGTGCCAGCAGCGGACCGACAGGGGCCAATGAGCAGTTCTTC. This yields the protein CASSGPTGANEQFF.